This T cell receptor beta chain was observed in a study of shared clonotypes between healthy human individuals. Whole-study context: Each donor contributed plates that comprised three CD4 naive, three CD4 memory, two CD8 naive and one CD8 memory.

Study observations and caveats: Sampling covered nothing but blood. Tissue TCR repertoires likely differ from those found in blood.

For this clone: Its specificity is not known.

CDR3 length equals 14 residues. CDR1 is MNHNY, CDR2 SVGAGI, per germline (reference sequence). Trimming took 6 bases from V and 1 from J; bases not matched to a gene: 2. Naive CD8 cells, CD45RO-negative and positively selected for CCR7, excluded terminally differentiated effector memory CD45RA+ cells. The authors distributed each subset's genomic DNA evenly over several immunoSEQ plates. Assay used: immunoSEQ multiplex PCR; TCRdb lists only in-frame clones, some missing. Of hundreds of thousands of clones in the sample, approximately 95% were seen once. This sequence originates from a woman in her thirties in good health. The sample taken for sequencing was naive CD8+ T cells sorted from blood. The genes are TRBV6-6 and TRBJ1-1, with 10 bases identical to TRBD1. CDR3 residues: CASRTGGGNTEAFF. As DNA, the CDR3 is TGTGCCAGCAGGACAGGGGGCGGGAACACTGAAGCTTTCTTT.